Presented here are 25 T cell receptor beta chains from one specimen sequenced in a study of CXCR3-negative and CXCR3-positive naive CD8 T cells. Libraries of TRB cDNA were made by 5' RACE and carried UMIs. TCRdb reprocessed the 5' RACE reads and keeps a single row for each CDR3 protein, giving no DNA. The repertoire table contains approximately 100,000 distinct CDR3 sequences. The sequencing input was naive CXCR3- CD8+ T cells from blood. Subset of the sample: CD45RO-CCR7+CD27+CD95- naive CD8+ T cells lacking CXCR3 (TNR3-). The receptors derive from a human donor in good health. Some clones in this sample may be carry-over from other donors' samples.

CDR3 sequence: CASSHPSSGLLTEAFF. The chain links TRBV3-1 to TRBJ1-1. This CDR3 contains 16 residues. Germline V lookup: CDR1 LGHDT, CDR2 YNNKEL (reference sequence).

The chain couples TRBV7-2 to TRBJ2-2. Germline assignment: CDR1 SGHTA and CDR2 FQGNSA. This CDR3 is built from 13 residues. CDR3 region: CASSDPNTGELFF.

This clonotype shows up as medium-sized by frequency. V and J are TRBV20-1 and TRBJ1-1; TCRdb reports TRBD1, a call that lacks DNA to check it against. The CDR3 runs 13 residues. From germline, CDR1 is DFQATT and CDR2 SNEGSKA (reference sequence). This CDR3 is CSARPTGITEAFF.

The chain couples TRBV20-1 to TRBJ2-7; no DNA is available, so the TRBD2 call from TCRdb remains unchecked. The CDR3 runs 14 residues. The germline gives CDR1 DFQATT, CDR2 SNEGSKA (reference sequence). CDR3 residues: CSARGSGGIYEQYF.

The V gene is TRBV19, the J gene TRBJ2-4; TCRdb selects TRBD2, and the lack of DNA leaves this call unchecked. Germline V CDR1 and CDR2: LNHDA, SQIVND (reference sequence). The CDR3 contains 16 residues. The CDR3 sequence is CASSANLAGARDIQYF.

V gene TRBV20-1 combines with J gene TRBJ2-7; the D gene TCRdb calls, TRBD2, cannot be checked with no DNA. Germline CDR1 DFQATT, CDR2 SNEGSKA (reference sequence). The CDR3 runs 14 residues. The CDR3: CSARTSGISYEQYF.

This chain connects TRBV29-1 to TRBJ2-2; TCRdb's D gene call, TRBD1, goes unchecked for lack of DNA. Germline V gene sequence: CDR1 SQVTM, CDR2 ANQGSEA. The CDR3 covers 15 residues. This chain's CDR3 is CSVEVGTWGAGELFF.

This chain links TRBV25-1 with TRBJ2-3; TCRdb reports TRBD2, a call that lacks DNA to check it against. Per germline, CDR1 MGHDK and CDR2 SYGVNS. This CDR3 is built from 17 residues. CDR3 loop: CASSESLGGVPTDTQYF.

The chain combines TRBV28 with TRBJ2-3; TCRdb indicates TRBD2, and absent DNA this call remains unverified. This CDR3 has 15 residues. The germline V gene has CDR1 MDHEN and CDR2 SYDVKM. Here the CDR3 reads CASSLWDSSTDTQYF.

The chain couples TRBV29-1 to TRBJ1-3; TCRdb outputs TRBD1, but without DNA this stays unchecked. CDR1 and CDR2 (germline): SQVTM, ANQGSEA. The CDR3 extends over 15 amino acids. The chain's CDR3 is CSVVGGDRAGNTIYF.

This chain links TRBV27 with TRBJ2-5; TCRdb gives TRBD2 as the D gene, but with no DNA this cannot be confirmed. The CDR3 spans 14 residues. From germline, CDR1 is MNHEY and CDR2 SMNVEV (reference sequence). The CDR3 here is CASSSLGSQETQYF.

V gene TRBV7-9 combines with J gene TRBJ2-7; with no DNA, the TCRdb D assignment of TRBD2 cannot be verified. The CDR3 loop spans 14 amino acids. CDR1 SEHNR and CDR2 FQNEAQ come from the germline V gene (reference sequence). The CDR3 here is CASSSSGFSYEQYF.

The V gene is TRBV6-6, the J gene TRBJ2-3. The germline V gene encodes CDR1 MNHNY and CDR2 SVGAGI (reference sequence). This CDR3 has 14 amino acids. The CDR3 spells CASSYRGTTDTQYF.

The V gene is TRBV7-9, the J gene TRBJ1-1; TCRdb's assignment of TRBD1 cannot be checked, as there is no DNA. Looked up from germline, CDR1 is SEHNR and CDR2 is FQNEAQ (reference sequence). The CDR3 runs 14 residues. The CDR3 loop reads CASSQRDSYTEAFF.

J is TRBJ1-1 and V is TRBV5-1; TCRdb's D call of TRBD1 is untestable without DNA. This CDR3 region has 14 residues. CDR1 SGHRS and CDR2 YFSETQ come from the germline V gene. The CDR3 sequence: CASSQGGRDTEAFF.

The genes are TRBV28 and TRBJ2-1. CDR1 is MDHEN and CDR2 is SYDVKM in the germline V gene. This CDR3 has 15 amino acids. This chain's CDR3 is CASSLLWGKYNEQFF. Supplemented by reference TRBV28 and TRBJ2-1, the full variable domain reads DVKVTQSSRYLVKRTGEKVFLECVQDMDHENMFWYRQDPGLGLRLIYFSYDVKMKEKGDIPEGYSVSREKKERFSLILESASTNQTSMYLCASSLLWGKYNEQFFGPGTRLTVL.

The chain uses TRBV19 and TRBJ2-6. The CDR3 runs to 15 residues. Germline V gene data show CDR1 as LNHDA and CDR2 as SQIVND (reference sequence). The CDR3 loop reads CASSVQLSGANVLTF.

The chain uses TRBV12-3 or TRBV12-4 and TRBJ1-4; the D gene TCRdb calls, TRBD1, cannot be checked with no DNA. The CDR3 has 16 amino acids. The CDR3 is CASSPGQGEANEKLFF.

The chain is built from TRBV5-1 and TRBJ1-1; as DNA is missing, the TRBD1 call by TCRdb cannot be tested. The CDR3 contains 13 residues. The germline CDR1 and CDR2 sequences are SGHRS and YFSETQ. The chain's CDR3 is CASTYSGGTEAFF.

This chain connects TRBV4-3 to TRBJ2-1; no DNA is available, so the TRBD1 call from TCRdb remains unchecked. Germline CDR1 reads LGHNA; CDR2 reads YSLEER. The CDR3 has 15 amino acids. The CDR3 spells CASSQDTGLSNEQFF.

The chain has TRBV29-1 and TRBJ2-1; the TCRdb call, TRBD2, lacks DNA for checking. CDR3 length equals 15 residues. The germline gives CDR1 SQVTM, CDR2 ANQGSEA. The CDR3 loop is CSVDSGGGRYNEQFF.

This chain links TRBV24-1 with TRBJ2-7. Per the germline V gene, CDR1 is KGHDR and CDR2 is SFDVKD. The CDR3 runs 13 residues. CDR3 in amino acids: CATSDPGTDEQYF.

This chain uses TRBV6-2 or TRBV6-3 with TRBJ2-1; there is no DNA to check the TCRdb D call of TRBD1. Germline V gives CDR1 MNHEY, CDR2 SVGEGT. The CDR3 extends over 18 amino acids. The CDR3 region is CASSYSPGGGSSYNEQFF.

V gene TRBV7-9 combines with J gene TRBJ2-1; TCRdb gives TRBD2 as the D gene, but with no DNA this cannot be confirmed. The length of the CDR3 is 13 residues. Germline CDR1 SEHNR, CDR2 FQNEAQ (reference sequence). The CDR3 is CASSLKRDNEQFF.

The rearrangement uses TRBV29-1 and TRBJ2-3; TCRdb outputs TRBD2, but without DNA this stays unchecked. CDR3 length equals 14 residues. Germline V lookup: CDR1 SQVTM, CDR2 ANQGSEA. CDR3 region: CSGVAGGSTDTQYF.